A selection of T cell receptor beta chains follows, all from one sample in a study of blood T cell repertoires in COVID-19. Assay: immunoSEQ multiplex PCR; the TCRdb copy retains only in-frame clones and omits some. The sample has 200,000 to 300,000 clones, 80% to 90% seen once; the top ten hold 3.5% to 5%. The sequenced sample was PBMCs or T cells enriched from blood (not recorded which). The origin of the receptors is a woman aged 25 to 39 who had recovered from COVID-19. The CDR3 runs from the conserved cysteine through the conserved F or W. The D gene is left open where the match is weak. Size is omitted from some rows. Given values are once, few, many or a class for expanded clones.

CDR3aa: CASSLTGTDTEAFF; CDR3nt: TGTGCCAGCAGTTTAACCGGGACAGACACTGAAGCTTTCTTT; v_gene: TRBV28; abundance: .; j_gene: TRBJ1-1; d_gene: TRBD1
CDR3aa: CATEGSTDTQYF; CDR3nt: TGTGCCACAGAGGGCTCCACAGATACGCAGTATTTT; v_gene: TRBV24-1; abundance: .; j_gene: TRBJ2-3; d_gene: .
CDR3aa: CASSEAAGELFF; CDR3nt: TGTGCCAGCAGTGAAGCGGCAGGCGAGCTGTTTTTT; v_gene: TRBV6-1; abundance: .; j_gene: TRBJ2-2; d_gene: .
CDR3aa: CASSLERGTEAFF; CDR3nt: TGTGCCAGCAGCTTAGAACGGGGCACTGAAGCTTTCTTT; v_gene: TRBV7-9; abundance: .; j_gene: TRBJ1-1; d_gene: .
CDR3aa: CASSPDPGGNEKLFF; CDR3nt: TGCGCCAGCAGCCCAGACCCAGGAGGGAATGAAAAACTGTTTTTT; v_gene: TRBV4-3; abundance: .; j_gene: TRBJ1-4; d_gene: .
CDR3aa: CASSALRGLGSNEQFF; CDR3nt: TGTGCCAGCAGTGCCCTCAGGGGCTTAGGGTCCAATGAGCAGTTCTTC; v_gene: TRBV2; abundance: .; j_gene: TRBJ2-1; d_gene: .
CDR3aa: CASSYTENTEAFF; CDR3nt: TGTGCCAGCAGTTATACAGAGAACACTGAAGCTTTCTTT; v_gene: TRBV28; abundance: .; j_gene: TRBJ1-1; d_gene: .
CDR3aa: CASSFSDTQYF; CDR3nt: TGTGCCAGCAGCTTCTCCGATACGCAGTATTTT; v_gene: TRBV11-2; abundance: .; j_gene: TRBJ2-3; d_gene: .
CDR3aa: CATLKASTEFF; CDR3nt: TGTGCCACCCTAAAAGCTAGTACCGAGTTCTTC; v_gene: TRBV6-5; abundance: .; j_gene: TRBJ2-1; d_gene: .
CDR3aa: CASSLALREIQETQYF; CDR3nt: TGTGCCAGCAGCTTAGCGCTTCGGGAGATTCAAGAGACCCAGTACTTC; v_gene: TRBV7-6; abundance: .; j_gene: TRBJ2-5; d_gene: .
CDR3aa: CASSLAGDYSEQYF; CDR3nt: TGTGCCAGCAGCTTAGCGGGAGACTATAGCGAGCAGTACTTC; v_gene: TRBV11-2; abundance: .; j_gene: TRBJ2-7; d_gene: .
CDR3aa: CASSFNSYNEQFF; CDR3nt: TGTGCCAGCAGTTTCAACTCCTACAATGAGCAGTTCTTC; v_gene: TRBV27; abundance: .; j_gene: TRBJ2-1; d_gene: .
CDR3aa: CASSPTLAGTRNEQFF; CDR3nt: TGTGCCAGCTCACCGACCCTAGCGGGGACGAGGAATGAGCAGTTCTTC; v_gene: TRBV18; abundance: .; j_gene: TRBJ2-1; d_gene: TRBD2
CDR3aa: CASSKKRFRGGWVYGYTF; CDR3nt: TGTGCCAGCAGCAAAAAAAGGTTTAGGGGAGGTTGGGTCTATGGCTACACCTTC; v_gene: TRBV21-1; abundance: .; j_gene: TRBJ1-2; d_gene: .
CDR3aa: CASSQTSGTSETQYF; CDR3nt: TGTGCCAGCAGCCAGACTAGCGGGACATCAGAGACCCAGTACTTC; v_gene: TRBV7-3; abundance: few; j_gene: TRBJ2-5; d_gene: TRBD2
CDR3aa: CASSMMSHNQPQHF; CDR3nt: TGTGCCAGTAGTATGATGTCACACAATCAGCCCCAGCATTTT; v_gene: TRBV19; abundance: .; j_gene: TRBJ1-5; d_gene: .
CDR3aa: CASSRLDRGETQYF; CDR3nt: TGTGCCAGCAGCAGACTGGACAGGGGAGAGACCCAGTACTTC; v_gene: TRBV21-1; abundance: .; j_gene: TRBJ2-5; d_gene: .
CDR3aa: CASSAGFGQPQHF; CDR3nt: TGTGCCAGTTCAGCAGGGTTTGGTCAGCCCCAGCATTTT; v_gene: TRBV18; abundance: .; j_gene: TRBJ1-5; d_gene: .
CDR3aa: CAWSVVGGTQYF; CDR3nt: TGTGCCTGGAGTGTAGTAGGGGGTACGCAGTATTTT; v_gene: TRBV30; abundance: .; j_gene: TRBJ2-3; d_gene: .
CDR3aa: CASSLRTGGTTMNTEAFF; CDR3nt: TGTGCCAGCTCCCTTCGGACAGGGGGAACTACTATGAACACTGAAGCTTTCTTT; v_gene: TRBV18; abundance: .; j_gene: TRBJ1-1; d_gene: TRBD1
CDR3aa: CASSYSRDQPQHF; CDR3nt: TGTGCCAGCAGTTACAGCAGGGATCAGCCCCAGCATTTT; v_gene: TRBV6-5; abundance: .; j_gene: TRBJ1-5; d_gene: .
CDR3aa: CASSFGVAETQYF; CDR3nt: TGTGCCAGCAGCTTCGGGGTGGCGGAGACCCAGTACTTC; v_gene: TRBV11-2; abundance: .; j_gene: TRBJ2-5; d_gene: .
CDR3aa: CSVENGHALGTEAFF; CDR3nt: TGCAGCGTTGAAAACGGACACGCTTTGGGGACTGAAGCTTTCTTT; v_gene: TRBV29-1; abundance: .; j_gene: TRBJ1-1; d_gene: .
CDR3aa: CASSFLLGASGRMNTGELFF; CDR3nt: TGTGCCAGCAGTTTCCTTCTGGGGGCTAGCGGGAGGATGAACACCGGGGAGCTGTTTTTT; v_gene: TRBV28; abundance: few; j_gene: TRBJ2-2; d_gene: TRBD2
CDR3aa: CAWSVTGYSNQPQHF; CDR3nt: TGTGCCTGGAGTGTAACGGGTTATAGCAATCAGCCCCAGCATTTT; v_gene: TRBV30; abundance: .; j_gene: TRBJ1-5; d_gene: .
CDR3aa: CSAEGGGYTF; CDR3nt: TGCAGTGCGGAAGGGGGCGGCTACACCTTC; v_gene: TRBV20-1; abundance: once; j_gene: TRBJ1-2; d_gene: TRBD1
CDR3aa: CASSRQDYGYTF; CDR3nt: TGTGCCAGTAGCAGACAGGACTATGGCTACACCTTC; v_gene: TRBV19; abundance: once; j_gene: TRBJ1-2; d_gene: .
CDR3aa: CASRTGQSIYEQYF; CDR3nt: TGTGCCAGCAGAACGGGACAGAGCATTTACGAGCAGTACTTC; v_gene: TRBV28; abundance: .; j_gene: TRBJ2-7; d_gene: TRBD1
CDR3aa: CASSQDTRVEKLFF; CDR3nt: TGTGCCAGCAGCCAAGATACCAGGGTGGAAAAACTGTTTTTT; v_gene: TRBV4-2; abundance: .; j_gene: TRBJ1-4; d_gene: .